The rows below give T cell receptor beta chains drawn from one sample of a study of CD8 T cells in Susac syndrome. TCRdb redid the calling of the immunoSEQ multiplex PCR reads with MiXCR, one entry per CDR3 protein. The repertoire holds 200,000 to 250,000 distinct CDR3 sequences, with around 96% as singletons. Sequencing input: CD4+ T cells from PBMCs. The source is a human donor with multiple sclerosis. The CDR3 runs from the conserved cysteine through the conserved F or W. Fields, in order: D gene, J gene, V gene, clone size, CDR3 DNA, CDR3 protein. D genes are given only for firm matches. Some rows mark clone size as missing; the rest say once, few, many or name a class of expanded clone.

NA TRBJ2-1 TRBV30 NA TGTGCCTGGAGTGCGGTCAATGAGCAGTTCTTC CAWSAVNEQFF
TRBD2 TRBJ2-1 TRBV2 NA TGTGCCAGCAGGGACGTTGGGGGGGCCTACAATGAGCAGTTCTTC CASRDVGGAYNEQFF
NA TRBJ2-4 TRBV2 NA TGTGCCAGCAGTGAACGACTGACGTCGTACATTCAGTACTTC CASSERLTSYIQYF
TRBD2 TRBJ2-2 TRBV20-1 NA TGCAGTGCGAGGCCTTCATCGGGACTAGCGGGAGACGGGACCGGGGAGCTGTTTTTT CSARPSSGLAGDGTGELFF
NA TRBJ1-1 TRBV4-1 NA TGCGCCAGCAGCCACCCCGGGTGGGGCACTGAAGCTTTCTTT CASSHPGWGTEAFF
TRBD1 TRBJ1-2 TRBV5-1 NA TGCGCCAGCAGGCCCACCGTTGGGACAGGGGCTTATGGCTACACCTTC CASRPTVGTGAYGYTF
NA TRBJ1-2 TRBV12-3/TRBV12-4 NA TGTGCCAGCAGTTCTCACAGGGAGGGCTACACCTTC CASSSHREGYTF
TRBD1 TRBJ1-6 TRBV7-9 NA TGTGCCAGCAGCACGGGACAGGGACATAATTCACCCCTCCACTTT CASSTGQGHNSPLHF
NA TRBJ2-7 TRBV3-1 once TGTGCCAGCAGCCAGGACCCTAGCGACGACGAGCAGTACTTC CASSQDPSDDEQYF
NA TRBJ1-1 TRBV6-5 NA TGTGCCAGCAGACCCGGACAGAGCCTGGGGTCTTTCTTT CASRPGQSLGSFF
NA TRBJ2-7 TRBV30 NA TGTGCCGGGAAGAAGTTAACCTACGAGCAGTACTTC CAGKKLTYEQYF
TRBD1 TRBJ1-2 TRBV15 NA TGTGCCACCAGCTGGCGGACAGGGGACTATGGCTACACCTTC CATSWRTGDYGYTF
TRBD1 TRBJ1-5 TRBV20-1 NA TGCAGTGCTAGATGGGGACAGGGGAATCAGCCCCAGCATTTT CSARWGQGNQPQHF
NA TRBJ2-1 TRBV7-3 NA TGTGCCAGCAGCTTAAGTAACAGCTACAATGAGCAGTTCTTC CASSLSNSYNEQFF
NA TRBJ2-3 TRBV20-1 NA TGCAGTGCTAGAGTGCCGGGGGATACGCAGTATTTT CSARVPGDTQYF
TRBD1 TRBJ1-6 TRBV5-1 NA TGCGCCAGCAGCCCGGACAGGGGGGATAATTCACCCCTCCACTTT CASSPDRGDNSPLHF
NA TRBJ2-7 TRBV12-3/TRBV12-4 NA TGTGCCAGCAGTTTATTATACTACGAGCAGTACTTC CASSLLYYEQYF
NA TRBJ2-3 TRBV5-1 NA TGCGCCAGCATGGCGGGACCCTCCTCGGATACGCAGTATTTT CASMAGPSSDTQYF
NA TRBJ2-1 TRBV5-1 NA TGCGCCAGCAGCGTGGGGTTTAGCAATGAGCAGTTCTTC CASSVGFSNEQFF
NA TRBJ1-1 TRBV18 NA TGTGCCAGCTCACCAGGCCGACAGATGAACACTGAAGCTTTCTTT CASSPGRQMNTEAFF
NA TRBJ1-1 TRBV7-9 NA TGTGCCAGCAGCTTAGGGCCAGTACAGAACACTGAAGCTTTCTTT CASSLGPVQNTEAFF
NA TRBJ2-3 TRBV27 NA TGTGCCAGCAGCGTCGGGCTGACACTCACAGATACGCAGTATTTT CASSVGLTLTDTQYF
NA TRBJ1-4 TRBV20-1 once TGCAGTGCCCCAACTACGGGGCGCGGAGAAAAACTGTTTTTT CSAPTTGRGEKLFF
NA TRBJ2-1 TRBV12-3/TRBV12-4 NA TGTGCCAGCAGCACCGGGACACCCTACAATGAGCAGTTCTTC CASSTGTPYNEQFF
NA TRBJ2-7 TRBV11-2 NA TGTGCCAGCAGCTCCTCCGGACCGACTGGGCTCGAGCAGTACTTC CASSSSGPTGLEQYF
NA TRBJ2-2 TRBV12-5 NA TGTGCTAGTGGTTTGGGCCATGGGGCCGGGGAGCTGTTTTTT CASGLGHGAGELFF
TRBD2 TRBJ2-7 TRBV25-1 NA TGTGCCAGCATGGGGGGGCCACCGGGAGGGTACGAGCAGTACTTC CASMGGPPGGYEQYF
NA TRBJ2-6 TRBV5-1 NA TGCGCCAGCAGCTTGGGTCCGACAGGAGCTGGGGCCAACGTCCTGACTTTC CASSLGPTGAGANVLTF
NA TRBJ2-6 TRBV9 NA TGTGCCAGCAGCCCGTGGACAAGGTCTATCTCTGGGGCCAACGTCCTGACTTTC CASSPWTRSISGANVLTF
TRBD2 TRBJ2-7 TRBV20-1 NA TGCAGTGCTAGAGATAGGGGGACTAGCGTTTACGAGCAGTACTTC CSARDRGTSVYEQYF
TRBD2 TRBJ2-5 TRBV5-6 NA TGTGCCAGCAGCCTTACTAGCGGGGGGGCTCGAGAGACCCAGTACTTC CASSLTSGGARETQYF
NA TRBJ1-1 TRBV18 NA TGTGCCAGCTCACAAGCGAGAGACATGAACACTGAAGCTTTCTTT CASSQARDMNTEAFF
TRBD2 TRBJ2-5 TRBV18 NA TGTGCCAGCTCACAAGGGACTACAGAGACCCAGTACTTC CASSQGTTETQYF
NA TRBJ1-2 TRBV9 NA TGTGCCAGCAGCGTACCCCACTATGGCTACACCTTC CASSVPHYGYTF
NA TRBJ1-2 TRBV30 NA TGTGCCTGGAGCGGGGACACCTATGGCTACACCTTC CAWSGDTYGYTF
TRBD1 TRBJ2-7 TRBV6-5 once TGTGCCAGCACTGCCCCCGGGACAGCCTACGAGCAGTACTTC CASTAPGTAYEQYF